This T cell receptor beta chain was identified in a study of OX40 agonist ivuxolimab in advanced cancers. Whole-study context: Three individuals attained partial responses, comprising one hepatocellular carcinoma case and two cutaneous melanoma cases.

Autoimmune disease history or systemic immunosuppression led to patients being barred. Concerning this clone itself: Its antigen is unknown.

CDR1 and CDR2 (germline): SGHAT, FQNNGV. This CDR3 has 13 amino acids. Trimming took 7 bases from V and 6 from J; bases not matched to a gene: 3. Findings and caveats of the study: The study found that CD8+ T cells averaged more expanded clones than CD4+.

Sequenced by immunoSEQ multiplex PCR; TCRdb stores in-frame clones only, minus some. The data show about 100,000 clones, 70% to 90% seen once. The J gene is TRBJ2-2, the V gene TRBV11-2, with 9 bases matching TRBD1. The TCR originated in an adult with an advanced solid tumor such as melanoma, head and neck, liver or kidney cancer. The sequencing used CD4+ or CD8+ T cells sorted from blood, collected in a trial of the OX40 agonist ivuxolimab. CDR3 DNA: TGTGCCAGCAACAGGGGGCTGGCCGGGGAGCTGTTTTTT. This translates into CASNRGLAGELFF.